The 3 T cell receptor beta chains in this list originate from one sample, sequenced in a study of cytomegalovirus exposure and HLA in healthy donors (dated by TCRdb to between 2016 and 2019). Preparation of the library involved the immunoSEQ multiplex PCR assay. TCRdb provides this immuneACCESS table in a form limited to in-frame rearrangements. Some clones are lacking; in checked studies, under half of them reflect an unresolved V gene, and why the rest are absent is not known. Here the sample has 120,000 or so clones; about 96% occur a single time. About 1.7% of the sample is taken by the ten largest. Sequenced sample: PBMCs. Receptors were obtained from a man aged 18 to 30 in good health and CMV-seronegative.

The V and J genes are TRBV11-3 and TRBJ2-7; 7 bases map to TRBD1. The length of the CDR3 is 13 residues. Germline V gives CDR1 SGHNT, CDR2 YENEEA. V trimming: 5 bases; J trimming: 3 bases; junction bases outside the gene matches: 4. CDR3 DNA: TGTGCCAGCAGCGCCCGGGACAGCTACGAGCAGTACTTC. It yields the protein CASSARDSYEQYF.

This chain uses TRBV11-1 with TRBJ2-5; 10 nucleotides line up with TRBD2. The CDR3 totals 18 residues. Trimming cost V 5 bases and J 2 bases; bases outside gene matches: 14. The germline CDR1 and CDR2 sequences are SGHAT and FQDESV (reference sequence). The DNA for the CDR3 is TGTGCCAGCAGCCCAATGAGTAGTGGGACTAGCGAACAAGAGACCCAGTACTTC. Protein sequence: CASSPMSSGTSEQETQYF.

This chain connects TRBV5-1 to TRBJ2-5, with TRBD1 identical over 7 bases. The CDR3 totals 14 residues. J gave up 5 bases and V 1 base, and 5 bases lay outside the gene matches. The V gene's germline CDR1 is SGHRS and CDR2 YFSETQ. The CDR3 spells CASSLNRGSETQYF. In DNA, the CDR3 is TGCGCCAGCAGCTTGAACAGGGGATCGGAGACCCAGTACTTC. The whole variable domain, remainder taken from reference TRBV5-1 and TRBJ2-5, is KAGVTQTPRYLIKTRGQQVTLSCSPISGHRSVSWYQQTPGQGLQFLFEYFSETQRNKGNFPGRFSGRQFSNSRSEMNVSTLELGDSALYLCASSLNRGSETQYFGPGTRLLVL.